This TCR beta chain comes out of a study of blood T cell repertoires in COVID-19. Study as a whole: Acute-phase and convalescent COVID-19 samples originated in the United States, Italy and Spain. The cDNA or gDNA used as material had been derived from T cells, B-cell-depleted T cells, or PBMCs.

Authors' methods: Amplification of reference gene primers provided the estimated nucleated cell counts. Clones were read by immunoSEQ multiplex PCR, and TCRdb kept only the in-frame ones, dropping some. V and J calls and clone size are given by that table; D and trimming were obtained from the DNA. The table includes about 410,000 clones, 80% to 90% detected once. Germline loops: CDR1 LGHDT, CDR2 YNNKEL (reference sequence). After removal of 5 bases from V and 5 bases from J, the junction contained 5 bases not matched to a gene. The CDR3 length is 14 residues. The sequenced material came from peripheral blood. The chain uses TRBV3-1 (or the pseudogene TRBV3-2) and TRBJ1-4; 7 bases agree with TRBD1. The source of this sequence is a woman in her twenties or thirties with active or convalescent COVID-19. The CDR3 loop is CASSARDRNEKLFF. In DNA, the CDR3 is TGTGCCAGCAGCGCCAGGGACAGAAATGAAAAACTGTTTTTT.